The clone carrying this TCR beta chain occurred a few times. Produced via immunoSEQ multiplex PCR; TCRdb's table is partial and in-frame only. The sample records 180,000 or so clones, around 80% being singletons. The data belong to a study of blood T cell repertoires in COVID-19. Sequenced material: PBMCs or T cells enriched from blood (not recorded which). The sequence was obtained from a man aged 45-60 years who had recovered from COVID-19.

This CDR3 reads CASSLLAGETQYF. CDR3 nucleotide sequence: TGTGCCAGCAGTTTACTAGCCGGAGAGACCCAGTACTTC. The chain has TRBV12-3 or TRBV12-4 and TRBJ2-5, with a tentative D call TRBD2 (5 bases). V lost 2 bases and J lost 4, with 8 bases in between. The CDR3 consists of 13 residues.